This T cell receptor (beta chain) was identified in a study of cytomegalovirus exposure and HLA in healthy donors. Per germline, CDR1 SQVTM and CDR2 ANQGSEA. The CDR3 contains 15 residues. J was trimmed by 6 bases and V by 2 bases; bases with no gene match: 7. Study-level points and caveats: Using the classifier, cytomegalovirus status was reportedly diagnosed with high specificity and sensitivity. Subsequent analysis revealed that first-cohort TCR clusters tended to co-occur in the 110 or so validation repertoires. As confirmed in vitro, a few CMV-associated chains were specific for CMV antigens.

About this clone: Its antigen is undetermined.

TCRdb's copy holds only in-frame clones and misses some; the assay was immunoSEQ multiplex PCR. The table includes tens of thousands of clones, 90% to 96% detected once. This TCR derives from a man aged 18 to 29 in good health and CMV-seropositive. The rearrangement uses TRBV29-1 and TRBJ2-2, with 9 bases that match TRBD2. Sequenced sample: PBMCs. The DNA for the CDR3 is TGCAGCGTTGAACCCAGCGGGAGGTTTCCCGGGGAGCTGTTTTTT. Encoded protein: CSVEPSGRFPGELFF.